These 4 T cell receptor beta chains came from one sample sequenced in a study of blood T cell repertoires in COVID-19. Measured with immunoSEQ multiplex PCR; TCRdb has only the in-frame clones, and not every one. The data hold approximately 120,000 clones, with about 90% observed a single time. Material for sequencing was peripheral blood. These receptors were taken from a woman between 50 and 59 years old who had recovered from COVID-19.

This chain uses TRBV19 with TRBJ1-2; no reliable D call. CDR3 length equals 14 residues. Germline CDR1 and CDR2: LNHDA and SQIVND (reference sequence). Trimming shortened V by 5 bases and J by 0 bases, and 10 bases separated the two germline ends. The chain's CDR3 is CASSGLRANYGYTF. The CDR3 region has the DNA TGTGCCAGTAGTGGGCTGCGGGCTAACTATGGCTACACCTTC.

The chain is built from TRBV5-6 and TRBJ1-2, with a possible D match to TRBD1 (6 bases). V gave up 5 bases and J gave up 8 bases, with 13 bases separating them. Germline lookup yields CDR1 SGHDT and CDR2 YYEEEE. This CDR3 comprises 12 residues. This chain's CDR3 is CASSVTGIGYTF. The CDR3, as DNA: TGTGCCAGCAGTGTAACAGGGATCGGCTACACCTTC.

The chain couples TRBV11-3 to TRBJ2-1; a possible D gene is TRBD2 (6 bases). The CDR3 runs 15 residues. V was cut by 4 bases and J by 5 bases, with 15 bases left in between. Germline V gene lookup returns CDR1 SGHNT and CDR2 YENEEA. The CDR3 DNA reads TGTGCCAGCAGCTCGGGACTTCACCCCGACAATGAGCAGTTCTTC. This codes for CASSSGLHPDNEQFF.

This chain joins TRBV18 and TRBJ1-1; unclear D gene. The CDR3 has 15 amino acids. Germline CDR1 is KGHSH and CDR2 is LQKENI. Trimming cost V 3 bases and J 1 base, with 12 bases left between them. CDR3 in DNA: TGTGCCAGCTCACCCACCTTGGCAGGGAACACTGAAGCTTTCTTT. Residues: CASSPTLAGNTEAFF.